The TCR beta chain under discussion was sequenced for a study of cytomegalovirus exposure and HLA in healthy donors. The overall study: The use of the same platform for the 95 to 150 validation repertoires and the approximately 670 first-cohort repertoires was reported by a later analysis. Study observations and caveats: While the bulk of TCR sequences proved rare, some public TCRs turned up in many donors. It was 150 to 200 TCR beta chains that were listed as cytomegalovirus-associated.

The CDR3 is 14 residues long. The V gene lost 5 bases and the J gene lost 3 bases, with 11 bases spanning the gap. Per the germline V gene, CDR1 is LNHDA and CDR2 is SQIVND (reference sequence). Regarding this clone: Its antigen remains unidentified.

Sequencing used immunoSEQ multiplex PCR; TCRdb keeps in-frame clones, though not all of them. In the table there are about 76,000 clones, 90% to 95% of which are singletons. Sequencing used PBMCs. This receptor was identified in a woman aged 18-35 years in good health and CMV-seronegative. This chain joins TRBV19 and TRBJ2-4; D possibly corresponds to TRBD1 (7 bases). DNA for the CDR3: TGTGCCAGTAGTTACAGGGGAGGCAAAAACATTCAGTACTTC. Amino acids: CASSYRGGKNIQYF.